Presented here are 30 T cell receptor beta chains from one specimen sequenced in a study of identical twins. TCRdb used MiXCR to reprocess the 5' RACE reads, holding one entry per CDR3 protein. This repertoire shows about 520,000 distinct CDR3 sequences, around 20% found once; its top ten account for around 0.9%. The same sample was also studied in work on T cells expressing NK-cell markers.

Input material: CD4+ T cells sorted from blood. The receptors come from a woman under 30 in good health.

The sample holds many counts of this clonotype. The rearrangement joins TRBV6-1 to TRBJ1-3, with TRBD1 matching over 8 bases. The CDR3 consists of 14 residues. V lost 6 bases, J lost 0 bases, and 1 base stayed unmatched. Germline CDR1 is MNHNS and CDR2 is SASEGT. The DNA of the CDR3 is TGTGCCAGCAGAACAGGGGGCTCTGGAAACACCATATATTTT. This translates into CASRTGGSGNTIYF.

This clonotype was observed many times. The chain recombines TRBV7-6 with TRBJ2-7; D perhaps matches TRBD2 (6 bases). V shed 6 bases and J shed 6 bases, with 18 bases lying between them. Germline values: CDR1 SGHVS, CDR2 FNYEAQ. This CDR3 has 14 residues. In DNA form, the CDR3 reads TGTGCCAGCAGTGAACCAGGTCGGGGGAGCGAGCAGTACTTC. Amino acid sequence: CASSEPGRGSEQYF.

This clonotype has only a few counts. The chain uses TRBV12-3 or TRBV12-4 and TRBJ1-2, with 9 bases aligning to TRBD1. The CDR3 length is 16 residues. V lost 4 bases to trimming and J lost 5 bases; unmatched junction nucleotides: 11. The CDR3 sequence: CASSYTDRGSIYGYTF. The CDR3 DNA reads as TGTGCCAGCAGTTATACCGACAGGGGGAGCATTTATGGCTACACCTTC.

This chain connects TRBV11-3 to TRBJ2-1; unclear D gene. The CDR3 consists of 16 residues. Germline V gene sequence: CDR1 SGHNT, CDR2 YENEEA. The V end was cut by 5 bases, the J end by 0 bases, with 14 bases between. The CDR3 coding sequence is TGTGCCAGCAGCCGATCGAAGTTGAGCTCCTACAATGAGCAGTTCTTC. It is translated as CASSRSKLSSYNEQFF.

The J gene is TRBJ1-1, the V gene TRBV29-1; D unclear. The CDR3 loop spans 15 amino acids. V was pared by 7 bases and J by 4 bases, with 22 bases between. Looked up from germline, CDR1 is SQVTM and CDR2 is ANQGSEA. The CDR3: CSARSSRGRSTEAFF. The CDR3 DNA is TGCAGCGCCCGTAGCTCCCGGGGAAGGAGCACTGAAGCTTTCTTT. Using reference TRBV29-1 and TRBJ1-1 for the parts outside the CDR3, the full variable domain is SAVISQKPSRDICQRGTSLTIQCQVDSQVTMMFWYRQQPGQSLTLIATANQGSEATYESGFVIDKFPISRPNLTFSTLTVSNMSPEDSSIYLCSARSSRGRSTEAFFGQGTRLTVV.

This chain connects TRBV9 to TRBJ1-1; D is uncertain. The CDR3 is made up of 14 amino acids. V gave up 0 bases and J gave up 1 base, with 7 bases separating them. Germline V CDR1 and CDR2: SGDLS, YYNGEE. CDR3 region: CASSVVQQNTEAFF. DNA of the CDR3: TGTGCCAGCAGCGTAGTGCAGCAGAACACTGAAGCTTTCTTT. Using reference TRBV9 and TRBJ1-1 for the parts outside the CDR3, the full variable domain is DSGVTQTPKHLITATGQRVTLRCSPRSGDLSVYWYQQSLDQGLQFLIQYYNGEERAKGNILERFSAQQFPDLHSELNLSSLELGDSALYFCASSVVQQNTEAFFGQGTRLTVV.

This clonotype was counted between two and nine times. CDR3 DNA sequence: TGTGCCAGCAGCGTAGAGGGTTTTAGCACAGATACGCAGTATTTT. Amino acids: CASSVEGFSTDTQYF. The chain couples TRBV9 to TRBJ2-3; D is undetermined. The CDR3 is 15 residues long. The V end was cut by 0 bases, the J end by 0 bases, with 8 bases between. Germline loops: CDR1 SGDLS, CDR2 YYNGEE.

This clonotype was observed a handful of times. The chain couples TRBV5-1 to TRBJ1-1; D might be TRBD1 (5 bases). CDR1 SGHRS and CDR2 YFSETQ come from the germline V gene. V was cut by 0 bases and J by 5 bases, with 17 bases left in between. This CDR3 comprises 16 residues. CDR3 in amino acids: CASSLAPGRAATEAFF. The CDR3 nucleotides are TGCGCCAGCAGCTTGGCGCCGGGGCGGGCGGCGACTGAAGCTTTCTTT.

V gene TRBV9 combines with J gene TRBJ2-5; 7 nucleotides agree with TRBD2. Germline CDR1 is SGDLS and CDR2 is YYNGEE. J lost 2 bases, V lost 4 bases, and 5 bases had no gene match. The CDR3 consists of 14 residues. In DNA, the CDR3 is TGTGCCAGCAGCCTGGGACTAAAGCAAGAGACCCAGTACTTC. Protein product: CASSLGLKQETQYF.

The chain links TRBV12-2 to TRBJ1-2. TRBV12-2 is described as a pseudogene. This CDR3 is 9 amino acids long. The chain's CDR3 is CQRRSGYTF. The CDR3 DNA sequence: TGTCAGCGGAGAAGTGGCTACACCTTC.

The J gene is TRBJ2-2, the V gene TRBV7-9; D call uncertain. V was shortened by 2 bases and J by 1 base, with 11 bases between the two germline ends. There are 16 residues in the CDR3. Germline V gives CDR1 SEHNR, CDR2 FQNEAQ (reference sequence). CDR3 sequence: CASSLSRAVNTGELFF. The CDR3 DNA reads as TGTGCCAGCAGCTTAAGTAGGGCGGTGAACACCGGGGAGCTGTTTTTT.

This clonotype was detected many times. The chain employs TRBV12-3 or TRBV12-4 and TRBJ2-3; D might be TRBD1 (6 bases). This CDR3 spans 14 amino acids. The germline V and J ends were trimmed by 6 bases and 2 bases, with 12 bases remaining between them. CDR3 sequence reads: CASSRSGVTDTQYF. CDR3 in DNA: TGTGCCAGCAGCCGTTCAGGGGTCACAGATACGCAGTATTTT.

The rearrangement joins TRBV10-3 to TRBJ2-5; the D gene could be TRBD1 or TRBD2 (5 bases each). Germline CDR1 ENHRY, CDR2 SYGVKD. The V end was cut by 6 bases, the J end by 4 bases, with 9 bases between. The CDR3 consists of 12 residues. CDR3 DNA sequence: TGTGCCATCAGGAGTGGGGGAGAGACCCAGTACTTC. It specifies CAIRSGGETQYF.

The genes are TRBV4-3 and TRBJ2-1; maybe TRBD2 (5 bases). Trimming stripped 0 bases from V and 7 bases from J, with 13 bases between. The CDR3 has 15 residues. Germline values: CDR1 LGHNA, CDR2 YSLEER. The CDR3 loop is CASSQERGLGNEQFF. The DNA for the CDR3 is TGCGCCAGCAGCCAAGAACGAGGGTTGGGGAATGAGCAGTTCTTC.

The table lists this clonotype with a few counts. V and J are TRBV5-1 and TRBJ1-6; TRBD1 might be the D (6 bases). The CDR3 is 13 amino acids. Germline CDR1 SGHRS, CDR2 YFSETQ. The germline V and J ends were trimmed by 5 bases and 7 bases, with 10 bases remaining between them. CDR3 protein: CASRTDSNSPLHF. The CDR3 region has the DNA TGCGCCAGCAGAACGGACAGCAATTCACCCCTCCACTTT.

This chain joins TRBV20-1 and TRBJ2-7, with unresolved D. The CDR3 contains 11 residues. Per germline, CDR1 DFQATT and CDR2 SNEGSKA (reference sequence). V was pared by 7 bases and J by 6 bases, with 13 bases between. CDR3 DNA sequence: TGCAGTGGTAGGACCCTAGGCGAGCAGTACTTC. Its translation is CSGRTLGEQYF.

The J gene is TRBJ1-5, the V gene TRBV29-1; D gene unclear. CDR3 size: 12 residues. Trimming left V 6 bases short and J 0 bases short, with 6 bases between. Germline values: CDR1 SQVTM, CDR2 ANQGSEA. This chain's CDR3 is CSVANSNQPQHF. The CDR3 nucleotides are TGCAGCGTCGCAAATAGCAATCAGCCCCAGCATTTT.

J is TRBJ1-4 and V is TRBV7-2; possibly TRBD1 for D (5 bases). The length of the CDR3 is 15 residues. Trimming stripped 6 bases from V and 3 bases from J, with 14 bases between. CDR1 and CDR2 (germline): SGHTA, FQGNSA. CDR3 nucleotides: TGTGCCAGCAGACCTTCAGGGATGGCTAATGAAAAACTGTTTTTT. Amino acid sequence: CASRPSGMANEKLFF.

CDR3 sequence reads: CASSEASVPLGLFF. The CDR3 DNA reads TGTGCCAGCAGTGAAGCGTCCGTGCCCCTAGGGCTGTTTTTT. This chain connects TRBV6-1 to TRBJ2-2; no clear D. This CDR3 comprises 14 residues. Germline CDR1 is MNHNS and CDR2 is SASEGT. The V end lost 0 bases, the J end lost 13 bases, and 15 bases lay between the germline ends.

This clonotype came up once. The chain joins TRBV11-2 to TRBJ2-6; 8 bases match TRBD1. The V gene's germline CDR1 is SGHAT and CDR2 FQNNGV. The CDR3 contains 19 residues. The trim removed 4 bases at V and 3 bases at J, leaving 14 bases unmatched. CDR3 protein: CASSSHRGTGYVGANVLTF. DNA of the CDR3: TGTGCCAGCAGCTCCCACCGGGGGACAGGCTACGTTGGGGCCAACGTCCTGACTTTC.

This clonotype was observed a few times. J is TRBJ2-7 and V is TRBV9; 8 bases line up with TRBD2. The J segment lost 5 bases and the V segment lost 1 base, leaving 5 bases of the junction unmatched. The CDR3 has 14 residues. Germline CDR1 reads SGDLS; CDR2 reads YYNGEE. CDR3 DNA sequence: TGTGCCAGCAGCGTAACGAGCGGGAGCAACGAGCAGTACTTC. This gives the protein CASSVTSGSNEQYF.

V usage is TRBV4-1 and J usage is TRBJ1-2, with D hard to call. Germline-derived CDR1 and CDR2 are MGHRA and YSYEKL. The length of the CDR3 is 15 residues. The V gene lost 0 bases and the J gene lost 7 bases, with 15 bases spanning the gap. CDR3 sequence (DNA): TGCGCCAGCAGCCAAGATTGGTGGGGTATCGCTGGCTACACCTTC. The encoded protein is CASSQDWWGIAGYTF.

This clonotype has a handful of counts. CDR3 residues: CASSQDFLNTEAFF. In nucleotides, the CDR3 is TGCGCCAGCAGCCAGGACTTCTTGAACACTGAAGCTTTCTTT. The chain has TRBV5-1 and TRBJ1-1; no firm D call. Germline assignment: CDR1 SGHRS and CDR2 YFSETQ. The CDR3 runs 14 residues. With 4 bases removed from V and 0 bases from J, the gap between germline ends came to 10 bases.

This chain connects TRBV3-1 to TRBJ1-1; the D gene is possibly TRBD1 (5 bases). The CDR3 is 12 amino acids. With 0 bases removed from V and 8 bases from J, the gap between germline ends came to 7 bases. The germline V gene encodes CDR1 LGHDT and CDR2 YNNKEL (reference sequence). The CDR3 DNA is TGTGCCAGCAGCCAAGAGGGGCGCGAAGCTTTCTTT. Translated, it gives CASSQEGREAFF.

In its sample, this clonotype was seen many times. The chain has TRBV4-2 and TRBJ2-1, with a tentative D call TRBD2 (6 bases). The CDR3 has 16 residues. V was shortened by 0 bases and J by 6 bases, with 15 bases between the two germline ends. The germline V gene has CDR1 LGHNA and CDR2 YNFKEQ. CDR3 sequence reads: CASSQEKGLASNEQFF. The CDR3 nucleotides read TGTGCCAGCAGCCAAGAAAAGGGTCTAGCGTCCAATGAGCAGTTCTTC.

The chain employs TRBV11-2 and TRBJ2-1, with D unclear. The CDR3 contains 16 residues. Per germline, CDR1 SGHAT and CDR2 FQNNGV. The V gene lost 3 bases and the J gene lost 0 bases, with 12 bases spanning the gap. This chain's CDR3 is CASSFTPLSSYNEQFF. DNA for the CDR3: TGTGCCAGCAGCTTTACCCCCCTAAGCTCCTACAATGAGCAGTTCTTC.

This chain connects TRBV5-1 to TRBJ1-1, with D unresolved. Germline assignment: CDR1 SGHRS and CDR2 YFSETQ. The ends were cut back, 4 bases at V and 1 base at J, with 11 bases in the middle. This CDR3 contains 14 residues. The CDR3 protein is CASSTTSSNTEAFF. DNA for the CDR3: TGCGCCAGCAGCACGACTTCCTCGAACACTGAAGCTTTCTTT.

This clonotype has only a few counts. The rearrangement links TRBV3-1 to TRBJ1-6; 8 bases are shared with TRBD1. The length of the CDR3 is 15 residues. Germline trimming cut 4 bases from V and 11 bases from J; bases unmatched to any gene: 10. Germline CDR1 is LGHDT and CDR2 is YNNKEL (reference sequence). The CDR3 loop reads CASSLTRQGRAPLHF. CDR3 nucleotide sequence: TGTGCCAGCAGCCTTACCCGACAGGGGAGGGCACCCCTCCACTTT.

The chain links TRBV6-2 or TRBV6-3 to TRBJ2-7; D is unclear. V lost 2 bases and J 1 base, leaving 12 bases between the germline ends. The CDR3 is 15 amino acids. Germline V gene lookup returns CDR1 MNHEY and CDR2 SVGEGT. The CDR3 loop is CASSYPLLASYEQYF. CDR3 sequence (DNA): TGTGCCAGCAGTTACCCACTCCTTGCATCCTACGAGCAGTACTTC.

This clonotype came up many times. This chain connects TRBV12-3 or TRBV12-4 to TRBJ2-7; D is unclear. This CDR3 contains 13 residues. V shed 1 base and J shed 3 bases, with 7 bases lying between them. The CDR3 DNA sequence: TGTGCCAGCAGTTTAGACAGATTCTACGAGCAGTACTTC. Its translation: CASSLDRFYEQYF.